What follows describes a single TCR beta chain. Its specific antigen is unknown. No base quality information exists; no much larger clone differs at one position. Whole blood was collected in K2EDTA tubes by collaborating institutions according to the institutions' own protocols. For TCRbeta analysis, collaborator samples were shipped as frozen whole blood, as isolated PBMCs, or as DNA extracted from either sample type. V lost 5 bases and J lost 4 bases; the stretch between them is 11 bases long. The germline V gene sets CDR1 to SGHTA and CDR2 to FQGTGA. The cysteine opens and the phenylalanine closes a CDR3 of 13 amino acids. The sequence is cut down to CDR3 DNA, 39 bases in frame from base 1. TCRbeta CDR3 regions were amplified from genomic DNA by means of the immunoSEQ Assay, a bias-controlled multiplex PCR. For the original study's pipeline: The number of nucleated cells in each sample was estimated by amplification of reference gene primers within the assay. To quantify the absolute abundance of each unique TCRbeta CDR3 rearrangement, sequence reads were collapsed and filtered. Productive Simpson clonality was computed per sample as the square root of Simpson's diversity index over productive rearrangements. TCRdb took this table from immuneACCESS and kept in-frame rearrangements with V and J called. Such tables lack part of the clones; where checked against another copy, unresolved V genes explain under half of the gap, and the rest is unexplained. That table supplies the V and J calls and clone size; D and trimming were determined from the DNA. In this sample the table shows tens of thousands of clones, around 90% of which occur a single time. The top ten hold less than 4.5% of the sample.

This specimen comes from a study of blood T cell repertoires in COVID-19 (dated by TCRdb to the early 2020s). Turning to the overall study: Samples covering the acute and convalescent phases of COVID-19 were provided by collaborators in the United States, Italy and Spain. Sample metadata almost always included a de-identified subject ID, COVID-19 status, age in years and sex. Samples came from the ongoing ImmuneRACE study (first 160 participants) plus 1,254 subjects from 6 global collaborators. Where HLA class I and class II types were available, the types were taken from metadata supplied by the sample provider, not from assay-based typing. The repertoires were released in a freely available public database meant as a resource for research on the immune response to SARS-CoV-2. The prospective study material was composed of cDNA or gDNA derived from T cells, B-cell-depleted T cells, or PBMCs. The dataset comprised deeply sampled blood TCRbeta repertoires from subjects exposed to, actively infected with, or recovered from COVID-19. General findings and caveats noted by the study authors: How much clinical and demographic metadata was included differed by source and by participant, and the metadata was provided uncurated.

Sequencing was done on a sample of peripheral blood. The V and J segments used are TRBV7-3 and TRBJ1-1, with an unclear D gene assignment. The source of this sequence is a human donor in a cohort sampled during active COVID-19. CDR3 loop: CASSPGGATEAFF. The nucleotides are TGTGCCAGCAGCCCGGGAGGAGCCACTGAAGCTTTCTTT.